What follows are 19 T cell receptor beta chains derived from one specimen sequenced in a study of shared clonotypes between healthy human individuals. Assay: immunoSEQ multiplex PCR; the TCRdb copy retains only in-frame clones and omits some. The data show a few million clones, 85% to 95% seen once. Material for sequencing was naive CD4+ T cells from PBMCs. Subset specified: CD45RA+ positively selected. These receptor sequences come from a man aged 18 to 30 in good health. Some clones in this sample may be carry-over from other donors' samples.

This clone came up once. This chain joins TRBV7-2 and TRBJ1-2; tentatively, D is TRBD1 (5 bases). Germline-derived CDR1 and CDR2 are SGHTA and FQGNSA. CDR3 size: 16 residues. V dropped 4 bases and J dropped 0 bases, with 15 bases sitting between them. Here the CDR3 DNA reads TGTGCCAGCAGCTCTACCCCGGGGGGAGCTAACTATGGCTACACCTTC. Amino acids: CASSSTPGGANYGYTF.

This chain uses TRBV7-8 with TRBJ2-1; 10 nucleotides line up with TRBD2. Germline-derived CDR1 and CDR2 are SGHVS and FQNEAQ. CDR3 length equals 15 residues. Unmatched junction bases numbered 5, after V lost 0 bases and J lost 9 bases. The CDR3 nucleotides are TGTGCCAGCAGCTTAGCGCTAGCGGGAGCGGGTGAGCAGTTCTTC. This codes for CASSLALAGAGEQFF.

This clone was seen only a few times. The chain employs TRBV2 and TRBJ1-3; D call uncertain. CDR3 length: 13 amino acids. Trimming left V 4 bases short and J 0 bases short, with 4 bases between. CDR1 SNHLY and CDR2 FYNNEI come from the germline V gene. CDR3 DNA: TGTGCCAGCAGTGGGTACTCTGGAAACACCATATATTTT. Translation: CASSGYSGNTIYF.

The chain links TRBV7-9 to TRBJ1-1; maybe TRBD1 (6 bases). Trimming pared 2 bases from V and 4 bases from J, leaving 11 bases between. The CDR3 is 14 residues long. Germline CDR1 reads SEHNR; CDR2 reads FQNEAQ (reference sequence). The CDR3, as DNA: TGTGCCAGCAGCTTACGAGGGGGTATCACTGAAGCTTTCTTT. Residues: CASSLRGGITEAFF.

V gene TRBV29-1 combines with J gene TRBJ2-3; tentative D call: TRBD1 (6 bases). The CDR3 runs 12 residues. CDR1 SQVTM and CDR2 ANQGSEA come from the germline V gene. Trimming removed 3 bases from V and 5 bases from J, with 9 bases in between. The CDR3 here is CSVDEGGDTQYF. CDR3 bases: TGCAGCGTTGACGAAGGGGGAGATACGCAGTATTTT.

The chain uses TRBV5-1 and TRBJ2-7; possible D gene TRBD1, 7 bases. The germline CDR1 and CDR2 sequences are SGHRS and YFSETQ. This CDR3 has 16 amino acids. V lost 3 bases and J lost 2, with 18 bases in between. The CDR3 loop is CASSSRPTGEAYEQYF. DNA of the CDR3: TGCGCCAGCAGCTCCCGCCCTACAGGGGAGGCCTACGAGCAGTACTTC.

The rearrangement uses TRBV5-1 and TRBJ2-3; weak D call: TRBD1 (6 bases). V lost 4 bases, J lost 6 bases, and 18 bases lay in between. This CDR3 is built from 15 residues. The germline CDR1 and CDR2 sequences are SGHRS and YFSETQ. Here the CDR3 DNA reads TGCGCCAGCAGCCCAAATGGACAGTCCATCGATACGCAGTATTTT. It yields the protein CASSPNGQSIDTQYF.

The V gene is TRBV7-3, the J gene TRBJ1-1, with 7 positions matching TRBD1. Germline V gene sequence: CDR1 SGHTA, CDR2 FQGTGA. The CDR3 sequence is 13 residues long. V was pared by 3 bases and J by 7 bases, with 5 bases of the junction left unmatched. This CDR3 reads CASSFDRDSEAFF. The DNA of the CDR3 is TGTGCCAGCAGCTTCGACCGGGACAGTGAAGCTTTCTTT.

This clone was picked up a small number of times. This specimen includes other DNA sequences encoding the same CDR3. The CDR3: CASSQQQGNTEAFF. Written as DNA, the CDR3 is TGTGCCAGCAGCCAACAACAGGGGAACACTGAAGCTTTCTTT. The chain has TRBV6-5 and TRBJ1-1; a possible D gene is TRBD1 (6 bases). Per germline, CDR1 MNHEY and CDR2 SVGAGI. This CDR3 contains 14 residues. Trimming stripped 6 bases from V and 1 base from J, with 12 bases between.

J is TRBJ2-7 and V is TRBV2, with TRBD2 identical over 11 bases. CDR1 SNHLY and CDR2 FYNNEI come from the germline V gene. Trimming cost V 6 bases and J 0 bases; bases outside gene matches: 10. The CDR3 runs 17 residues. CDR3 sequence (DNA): TGTGCCAGCAGGAGGGTAGCGGGAGGGCCGGCCTCCTACGAGCAGTACTTC. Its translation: CASRRVAGGPASYEQYF.

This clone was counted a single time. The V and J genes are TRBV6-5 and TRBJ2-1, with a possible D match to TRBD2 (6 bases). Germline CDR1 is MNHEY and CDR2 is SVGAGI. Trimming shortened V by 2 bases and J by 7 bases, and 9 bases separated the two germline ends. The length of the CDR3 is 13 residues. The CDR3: CASSYGRQNEQFF. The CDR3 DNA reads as TGTGCCAGCAGTTACGGGAGGCAAAATGAGCAGTTCTTC.

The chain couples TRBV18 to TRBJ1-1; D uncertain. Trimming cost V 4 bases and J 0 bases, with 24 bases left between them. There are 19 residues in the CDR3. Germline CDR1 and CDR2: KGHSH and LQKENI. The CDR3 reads CASSLTSYLWRALNTEAFF. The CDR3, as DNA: TGTGCCAGCTCACTAACCAGCTATTTGTGGAGGGCCCTGAACACTGAAGCTTTCTTT.

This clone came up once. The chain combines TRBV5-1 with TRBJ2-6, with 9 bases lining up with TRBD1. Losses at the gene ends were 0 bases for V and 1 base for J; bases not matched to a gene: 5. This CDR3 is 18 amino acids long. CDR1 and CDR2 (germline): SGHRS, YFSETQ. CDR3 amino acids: CASSLVGQGTSGANVLTF. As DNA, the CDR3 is TGCGCCAGCAGCTTGGTGGGACAGGGTACTTCTGGGGCCAACGTCCTGACTTTC. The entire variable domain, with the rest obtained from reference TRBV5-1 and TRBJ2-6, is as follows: KAGVTQTPRYLIKTRGQQVTLSCSPISGHRSVSWYQQTPGQGLQFLFEYFSETQRNKGNFPGRFSGRQFSNSRSEMNVSTLELGDSALYLCASSLVGQGTSGANVLTFGAGSRLTVL.

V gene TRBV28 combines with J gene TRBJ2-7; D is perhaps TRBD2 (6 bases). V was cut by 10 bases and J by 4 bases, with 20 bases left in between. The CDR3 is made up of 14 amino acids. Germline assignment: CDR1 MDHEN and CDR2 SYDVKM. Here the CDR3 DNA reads TGTGCCACCATGTTATGGAGCGGGTTGTACGAGCAGTACTTC. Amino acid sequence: CATMLWSGLYEQYF.

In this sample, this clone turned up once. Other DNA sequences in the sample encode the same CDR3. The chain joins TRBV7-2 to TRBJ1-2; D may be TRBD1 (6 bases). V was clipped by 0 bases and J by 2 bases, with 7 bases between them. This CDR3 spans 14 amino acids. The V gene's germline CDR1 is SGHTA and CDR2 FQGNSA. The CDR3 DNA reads TGTGCCAGCAGCTTAGCGGGGGCGAACTATGGCTACACCTTC. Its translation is CASSLAGANYGYTF.

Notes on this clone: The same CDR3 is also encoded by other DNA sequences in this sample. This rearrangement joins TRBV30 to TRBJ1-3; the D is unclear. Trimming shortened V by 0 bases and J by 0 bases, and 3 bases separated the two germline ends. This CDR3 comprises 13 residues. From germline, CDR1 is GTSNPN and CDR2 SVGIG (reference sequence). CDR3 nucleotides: TGTGCCTGGAGTGTTAGCTCTGGAAACACCATATATTTT. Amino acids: CAWSVSSGNTIYF.

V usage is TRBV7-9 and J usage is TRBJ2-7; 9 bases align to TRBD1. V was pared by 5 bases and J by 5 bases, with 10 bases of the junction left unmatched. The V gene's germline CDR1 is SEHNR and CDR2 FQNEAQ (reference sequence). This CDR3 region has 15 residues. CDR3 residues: CASSHTRDRVNEQYF. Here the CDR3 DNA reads TGTGCCAGCAGCCATACCCGGGACAGGGTTAACGAGCAGTACTTC.

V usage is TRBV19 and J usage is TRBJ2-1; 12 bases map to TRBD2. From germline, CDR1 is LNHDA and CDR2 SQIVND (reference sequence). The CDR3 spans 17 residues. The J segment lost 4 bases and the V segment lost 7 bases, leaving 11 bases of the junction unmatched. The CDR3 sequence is CASTQTFTSGRYNEQFF. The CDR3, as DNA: TGTGCCAGTACCCAGACCTTCACTAGCGGGAGGTACAATGAGCAGTTCTTC.

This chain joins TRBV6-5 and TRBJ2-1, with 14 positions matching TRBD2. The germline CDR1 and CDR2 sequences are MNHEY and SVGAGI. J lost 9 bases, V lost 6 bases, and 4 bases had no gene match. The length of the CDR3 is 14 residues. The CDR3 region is CASRRGLAGVEQFF. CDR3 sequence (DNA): TGTGCCAGCAGAAGGGGACTAGCGGGAGTTGAGCAGTTCTTC.